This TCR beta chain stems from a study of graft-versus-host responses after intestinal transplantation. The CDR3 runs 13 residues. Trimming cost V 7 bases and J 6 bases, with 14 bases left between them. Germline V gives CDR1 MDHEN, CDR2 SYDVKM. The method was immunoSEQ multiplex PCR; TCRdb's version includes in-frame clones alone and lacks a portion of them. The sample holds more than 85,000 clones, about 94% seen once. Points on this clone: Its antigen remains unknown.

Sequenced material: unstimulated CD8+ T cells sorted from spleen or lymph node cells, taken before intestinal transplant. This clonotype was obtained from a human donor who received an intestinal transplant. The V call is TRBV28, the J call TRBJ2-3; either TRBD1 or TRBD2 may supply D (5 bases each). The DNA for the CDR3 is TGTGCCAGCACCGGTACTGAGGGGGATACGCAGTATTTT. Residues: CASTGTEGDTQYF. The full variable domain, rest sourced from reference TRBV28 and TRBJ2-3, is DVKVTQSSRYLVKRTGEKVFLECVQDMDHENMFWYRQDPGLGLRLIYFSYDVKMKEKGDIPEGYSVSREKKERFSLILESASTNQTSMYLCASTGTEGDTQYFGPGTRLTVL.